This T cell receptor (beta chain) was identified in a study of blood T cell repertoires in COVID-19. For the study at large: T cells, B-cell-depleted T cells, or PBMCs provided the cDNA or gDNA that served as material.

Data came from immunoSEQ multiplex PCR; TCRdb stores just in-frame clones and leaves some out. This sample has some 250,000 clones; 80% to 90% occur once, and the top ten carry roughly 2%. CDR3 length equals 16 residues. CDR1 is ENHRY, CDR2 SYGVKD, per germline. The ends were cut back, 0 bases at V and 4 bases at J, with 15 bases in the middle. Sequencing used peripheral blood. The source of this sequence is a man aged 30 to 39 with active or convalescent COVID-19. J is TRBJ1-2 and V is TRBV10-3; possibly TRBD1 for D (5 bases). The CDR3 DNA reads as TGTGCCATCAGTGAGTCAGGAGACAGTCGGAGCTATGGCTACACCTTC. Translated: CAISESGDSRSYGYTF.